This T cell receptor beta chain was sequenced during a study of T cells in Graves' hyperthyroidism and ophthalmopathy. Study background: Once the initial diagnosis was made, peripheral blood was obtained before any treatment.

This clonotype was counted at least ten times. The definition of stable Graves' hyperthyroidism was no ophthalmopathy progression within 18 months. Clinicians diagnosed patients from clinical symptoms, serum thyroxine and TRAb, thyroid ultrasound and orbital computed tomography. Regions amplified from RNA transcripts were the TCR beta CDR3 regions. During a first-round RT-PCR of the TCR CDR3, the HTBI primer set was used. Using its own MiXCR run on the multiplex PCR reads, TCRdb lists one record per CDR3 protein. The sample records over 550,000 distinct CDR3 sequences, approximately 16% being singletons. The CDR3 has 14 residues. Germline lookup yields CDR1 SGHRS and CDR2 YFSETQ. After removal of 1 base from V and 3 bases from J, the junction contained 3 bases not matched to a gene.

This TCR derives from a woman aged 18-30 years with Graves' hyperthyroidism. J is TRBJ1-1 and V is TRBV5-1; 7 nucleotides align to TRBD1. The specimen was blood. This CDR3 reads CASSLHQGDTEAFF. The CDR3 region has the DNA TGCGCCAGCAGCTTGCACCAGGGGGACACTGAAGCTTTCTTT. Variable domain in full (rest from reference TRBV5-1 and TRBJ1-1): KAGVTQTPRYLIKTRGQQVTLSCSPISGHRSVSWYQQTPGQGLQFLFEYFSETQRNKGNFPGRFSGRQFSNSRSEMNVSTLELGDSALYLCASSLHQGDTEAFFGQGTRLTVV.